What follows are 30 T cell receptor beta chains derived from one specimen sequenced in a study of shared clonotypes between healthy human individuals (dated by TCRdb to about 2020). The library came from the immunoSEQ multiplex PCR assay. What TCRdb holds here is the immuneACCESS table cut down to in-frame rearrangements. Part of the clones is not present; checked against another copy, under half of the missing clones reflect an unresolved V gene, and the others are unexplained. The sample yields around 600,000 clones; 95% were counted once. Together, the top ten hold about 0.11% of the sample. CD8 naive samples consisted of CD45RO-negative cells that were positively selected for CCR7, yielding a CD45RA+CCR7+ population without TemRA cells. The material sequenced was naive CD8+ T cells sorted from blood. Interpreted using the paper, the cell subset or site label stands for: CD45RA+CCR7+. The receptors originated from a woman between 25 and 40 years old in good health.

The chain combines TRBV4-1 with TRBJ2-7; 7 nucleotides align to TRBD1. The CDR3 loop spans 14 amino acids. The germline gives CDR1 MGHRA, CDR2 YSYEKL. J lost 3 bases, V lost 5 bases, and 7 bases had no gene match. CDR3 nucleotides: TGCGCCAGCAGCTCAAGGGACAGAGACTACGAGCAGTACTTC. This sequence encodes CASSSRDRDYEQYF.

The chain employs TRBV28 and TRBJ2-3; 11 bases fit TRBD2. Per germline, CDR1 MDHEN and CDR2 SYDVKM. The CDR3 loop spans 16 amino acids. Unmatched junction bases numbered 10, after V lost 6 bases and J lost 5 bases. CDR3 amino acids: CASSRTSGSLVDTQYF. The CDR3 DNA is TGTGCCAGCAGCCGTACTAGCGGGAGTCTGGTAGATACGCAGTATTTT.

This clone was picked up one time. V and J are TRBV9 and TRBJ2-3; perhaps TRBD2 as D (5 bases). V dropped 4 bases and J dropped 3 bases, with 9 bases sitting between them. Germline values: CDR1 SGDLS, CDR2 YYNGEE. The CDR3 has 13 amino acids. CDR3 bases: TGTGCCAGCAGCCAGCTAGCTACAGATACGCAGTATTTT. Encoded protein: CASSQLATDTQYF.

The CDR3 is CASSETGKVYEQYF. Here the CDR3 DNA reads TGTGCCAGCAGTGAGACAGGGAAGGTCTACGAGCAGTACTTC. This chain links TRBV7-8 with TRBJ2-7; TRBD1 agrees at 7 bases. This CDR3 is 14 amino acids long. Germline CDR1 is SGHVS and CDR2 is FQNEAQ. Trimming took 6 bases from V and 3 from J; bases not matched to a gene: 8. Looking up the rest from reference TRBV7-8 and TRBJ2-7 gives the full variable domain: GAGVSQSPRYKVAKRGQDVALRCDPISGHVSLFWYQQALGQGPEFLTYFQNEAQLDKSGLPSDRFFAERPEGSVSTLKIQRTQQEDSAVYLCASSETGKVYEQYFGPGTRLTVT.

V usage is TRBV13 and J usage is TRBJ2-3; D gene ambiguous. The CDR3 totals 12 residues. Germline V gene lookup returns CDR1 PRHDT and CDR2 FYEKMQ (reference sequence). Trimming took off 5 bases at V and 8 bases at J, with 11 bases between the two ends. This CDR3 is CASSSLLGTQYF. Here the CDR3 DNA reads TGTGCCAGCAGCAGCCTGCTAGGTACGCAGTATTTT.

The rearrangement joins TRBV7-9 to TRBJ2-7, with 8 bases lining up with TRBD2. The CDR3 contains 17 residues. Germline V gives CDR1 SEHNR, CDR2 FQNEAQ (reference sequence). The trim removed 7 bases at V and 3 bases at J, leaving 17 bases unmatched. The CDR3 region has the DNA TGTGCCAGCACCAAAGGGGAGGGGAGTAGCGGGGACTACGAGCAGTACTTC. It specifies CASTKGEGSSGDYEQYF.

This chain uses TRBV5-6 with TRBJ2-7, with D perhaps TRBD1 (5 bases). The V and J ends lost 0 bases and 7 bases respectively, with 14 bases between them. This CDR3 comprises 14 residues. Germline CDR1 SGHDT, CDR2 YYEEEE. This CDR3 is CASSLAQGVWEQYF. In DNA, the CDR3 is TGTGCCAGCAGCTTGGCTCAGGGTGTGTGGGAGCAGTACTTC.

The chain couples TRBV6-6 to TRBJ2-6, with 11 bases that match TRBD2. V lost 7 bases, J lost 4 bases, and 6 bases stayed unmatched. The CDR3 runs 16 residues. Germline V gives CDR1 MNHNY, CDR2 SVGAGI (reference sequence). In DNA form, the CDR3 reads TGTGCCAGCATGGGACTAGCGGTCCCCGGGGCCAACGTCCTGACTTTC. This codes for CASMGLAVPGANVLTF.

This chain joins TRBV28 and TRBJ1-5, with 7 bases that match TRBD1. The trim removed 3 bases at V and 2 bases at J, leaving 7 bases unmatched. Germline CDR1 MDHEN, CDR2 SYDVKM. The CDR3 is made up of 16 amino acids. For the CDR3, the DNA is TGTGCCAGCAGTTTGGCATACAGGGGTGGCAATCAGCCCCAGCATTTT. Protein: CASSLAYRGGNQPQHF.

The V gene is TRBV13, the J gene TRBJ2-1, with 8 bases aligning to TRBD2. The CDR3 loop spans 19 amino acids. CDR1 and CDR2 (germline): PRHDT, FYEKMQ (reference sequence). Losses at the gene ends were 3 bases for V and 6 bases for J; bases not matched to a gene: 19. The DNA of the CDR3 is TGTGCCAGCAGCTTTGTAGTCGGGAGGACTAGCTTAAAACTCAATGAGCAGTTCTTC. It specifies CASSFVVGRTSLKLNEQFF.

V gene TRBV11-1 combines with J gene TRBJ2-5; the D call may be TRBD1 or TRBD2 (6 bases each). Germline-derived CDR1 and CDR2 are SGHAT and FQDESV (reference sequence). V dropped 4 bases and J dropped 5 bases, with 11 bases sitting between them. This CDR3 contains 13 residues. This CDR3 is CASSWGAGETQYF. The DNA for the CDR3 is TGTGCCAGCAGCTGGGGGGCCGGGGAGACCCAGTACTTC.

This clone was found once. This sequence joins TRBV6-1 and TRBJ1-5; D gene ambiguous. Germline CDR1 MNHNS, CDR2 SASEGT. Between the trimmed V and J ends, which lost 6 bases and 2 bases, there was a span of 14 bases. The CDR3 runs to 15 residues. This chain's CDR3 is CASSPIIVGNQPQHF. The DNA for the CDR3 is TGTGCCAGCAGCCCTATTATAGTAGGCAATCAGCCCCAGCATTTT.

Concerning this clone: One end of the junction is discordant with germline, which a read error may explain. The chain couples TRBV11-2 to TRBJ2-5, with D uncertain. The J call may be incorrect, as the DNA end agrees better with TRBJ2-7. The germline CDR1 and CDR2 sequences are SGHAT and FQNNGV. The CDR3 contains 13 residues. Here the CDR3 reads CASSSTLSHEQYF. The CDR3 bases are TGTGCCAGCAGCTCTACCCTCTCCCACGAGCAGTACTTC.

This chain connects TRBV6-5 to TRBJ2-7; perhaps TRBD1 as D (5 bases). This CDR3 contains 12 residues. V lost 6 bases and J 4 bases, leaving 10 bases between the germline ends. CDR1 is MNHEY and CDR2 is SVGAGI in the germline V gene. This CDR3 reads CASRSGPYEQYF. In DNA form, the CDR3 reads TGTGCCAGCAGATCAGGGCCTTACGAGCAGTACTTC.

The sample holds one count of this clone. The chain employs TRBV6-1 and TRBJ1-1; a possible D gene is TRBD1 (5 bases). The germline V and J ends were trimmed by 6 bases and 0 bases, with 14 bases remaining between them. The germline V gene encodes CDR1 MNHNS and CDR2 SASEGT. The CDR3 is made up of 15 amino acids. The CDR3 nucleotides are TGTGCCAGCAGCGAGGGTCAGGGAATGAACACTGAAGCTTTCTTT. This encodes CASSEGQGMNTEAFF.

The chain joins TRBV5-6 to TRBJ2-2; D is perhaps TRBD2 (6 bases). Germline V gene lookup returns CDR1 SGHDT and CDR2 YYEEEE. There are 16 residues in the CDR3. With 2 bases removed from V and 2 bases from J, the gap between germline ends came to 13 bases. CDR3 loop: CASSFWVRDNTGELFF. The CDR3 nucleotides read TGTGCCAGCAGCTTCTGGGTGCGGGACAACACCGGGGAGCTGTTTTTT.

The chain couples TRBV4-2 to TRBJ2-7; D unclear. Germline lookup yields CDR1 LGHNA and CDR2 YNFKEQ. This CDR3 is 11 amino acids long. Trimming shortened V by 5 bases and J by 0 bases, and 2 bases separated the two germline ends. CDR3 region: CASSGSYEQYF. DNA of the CDR3: TGTGCCAGCAGCGGCTCCTACGAGCAGTACTTC.

The chain uses TRBV7-6 and TRBJ2-3; 9 nucleotides match TRBD2. The CDR3 is made up of 16 amino acids. The V gene end was trimmed by 4 bases and the J gene end by 4 bases; junction bases not matched to a gene: 9. Germline V gene data show CDR1 as SGHVS and CDR2 as FNYEAQ. CDR3 coding DNA: TGTGCCAGCAGCTCTTTTAGCGGGAGTATGGCAGATACGCAGTATTTT. Amino acids: CASSSFSGSMADTQYF.

The chain employs TRBV27 and TRBJ1-1; 8 bases are shared with TRBD1. Trimming removed 2 bases from V and 6 bases from J; junction bases left unmatched: 8. The CDR3 has 15 amino acids. The germline V gene has CDR1 MNHEY and CDR2 SMNVEV (reference sequence). The CDR3 coding sequence is TGTGCCAGCAGTTTACTGACAGGGGTTTTCGCTGAAGCTTTCTTT. Its protein product is CASSLLTGVFAEAFF.

The rearrangement uses TRBV28 and TRBJ2-2; the match to TRBD2 covers 9 bases. After removal of 6 bases from V and 6 bases from J, the junction contained 14 bases not matched to a gene. The CDR3 runs to 17 residues. Germline lookup yields CDR1 MDHEN and CDR2 SYDVKM. The CDR3 nucleotides read TGTGCCAGCAGCTCGCCTTATAGCGGGAGAACGTCCGGGGAGCTGTTTTTT. This encodes CASSSPYSGRTSGELFF.

The rearrangement links TRBV7-8 to TRBJ2-7, with D perhaps being TRBD1 or TRBD2 (5 bases each). V was clipped by 5 bases and J by 1 base, with 12 bases between them. CDR1 and CDR2 (germline): SGHVS, FQNEAQ. The length of the CDR3 is 14 residues. The DNA of the CDR3 is TGTGCCAGCAGCCATACTAGGGGTTCCTACGAGCAGTACTTC. The encoded protein is CASSHTRGSYEQYF.

The genes are TRBV5-1 and TRBJ2-7; 8 positions match TRBD1. CDR3 length equals 15 residues. Per the germline V gene, CDR1 is SGHRS and CDR2 is YFSETQ. V was pared by 4 bases and J by 2 bases, with 8 bases of the junction left unmatched. CDR3 residues: CASSLTGAATYEQYF. The CDR3 nucleotides are TGCGCCAGCAGCCTGACAGGGGCGGCCACCTACGAGCAGTACTTC. Variable domain in full (rest from reference TRBV5-1 and TRBJ2-7): KAGVTQTPRYLIKTRGQQVTLSCSPISGHRSVSWYQQTPGQGLQFLFEYFSETQRNKGNFPGRFSGRQFSNSRSEMNVSTLELGDSALYLCASSLTGAATYEQYFGPGTRLTVT.

The V and J genes are TRBV7-8 and TRBJ2-5; D is perhaps TRBD1 (5 bases). The germline gives CDR1 SGHVS, CDR2 FQNEAQ. The CDR3 totals 14 residues. Between the trimmed V and J ends, which lost 1 base and 4 bases, there was a span of 10 bases. The CDR3 region is CASSLDRGRETQYF. The CDR3 region has the DNA TGTGCCAGCAGCTTAGATAGGGGTCGAGAGACCCAGTACTTC.

This sequence joins TRBV7-8 and TRBJ1-5; possible D gene TRBD1, 5 bases. V lost 0 bases and J lost 4, with 10 bases in between. The CDR3 has 15 amino acids. Germline V gene data show CDR1 as SGHVS and CDR2 as FQNEAQ. CDR3 amino acids: CASSLADGTNQPQHF. The CDR3 DNA follows: TGTGCCAGCAGCTTAGCAGACGGGACTAATCAGCCCCAGCATTTT.

This sequence joins TRBV5-8 and TRBJ2-1; 7 nucleotides align to TRBD2. With 0 bases clipped from V and 4 bases from J, the junction kept 7 bases outside the gene matches. Germline V gene sequence: CDR1 SGHTS, CDR2 YDEGEE. CDR3 length equals 16 residues. The CDR3 DNA reads as TGTGCCAGCAGCTTGGGAGCGGGAAGTTTTTACAATGAGCAGTTCTTC. Encoded protein: CASSLGAGSFYNEQFF. Filled out from reference TRBV5-8 and TRBJ2-1, the complete variable domain reads EAGVTQSPTHLIKTRGQQATLRCSPISGHTSVYWYQQALGLGLQFLLWYDEGEERNRGNFPPRFSGRQFPNYSSELNVNALELEDSALYLCASSLGAGSFYNEQFFGPGTRLTVL.

The chain couples TRBV9 to TRBJ2-1, with D hard to call. CDR3 size: 13 residues. The V end lost 1 base, the J end lost 5 bases, and 7 bases lay between the germline ends. CDR1 SGDLS and CDR2 YYNGEE come from the germline V gene. The CDR3 sequence is CASSVLADNEQFF. CDR3 coding DNA: TGTGCCAGCAGCGTATTGGCCGACAATGAGCAGTTCTTC.

The chain joins TRBV28 to TRBJ2-7, with D possibly being TRBD2 (6 bases). Trimming stripped 6 bases from V and 6 bases from J, with 24 bases between. The germline V gene has CDR1 MDHEN and CDR2 SYDVKM. The CDR3 loop spans 16 amino acids. The CDR3 loop is CASRQLGGVDPFEQYF. In nucleotides, the CDR3 is TGTGCCAGCAGACAACTGGGGGGAGTCGATCCATTCGAGCAGTACTTC.

V gene TRBV7-6 combines with J gene TRBJ2-1; weak D call: TRBD2 (5 bases). The germline V gene encodes CDR1 SGHVS and CDR2 FNYEAQ. V lost 8 bases to trimming and J lost 4 bases, with 12 bases between them. This CDR3 comprises 13 residues. CDR3 nucleotide sequence: TGTGCCAGCGGGAATGGAGGTTACAATGAGCAGTTCTTC. As protein: CASGNGGYNEQFF.

The chain has TRBV5-1 and TRBJ2-5, with a possible D match to TRBD1 (6 bases). V dropped 4 bases and J dropped 2 bases, with 15 bases sitting between them. This CDR3 contains 15 residues. Germline CDR1 reads SGHRS; CDR2 reads YFSETQ. The CDR3 sequence: CASSQGPYKQETQYF. As DNA, the CDR3 is TGCGCCAGCAGCCAGGGGCCGTATAAGCAAGAGACCCAGTACTTC.

This clone was seen just once. Within the sample, other DNA sequences also encode this same CDR3. V is TRBV5-6 and J is TRBJ2-7; the D is unclear. The CDR3 runs to 12 residues. Per germline, CDR1 SGHDT and CDR2 YYEEEE. Deletions cut 2 bases from V and 3 bases from J, with 6 bases between. CDR3 protein: CASSFSGYEQYF. The CDR3 DNA is TGTGCCAGCAGCTTTTCGGGCTACGAGCAGTACTTC.